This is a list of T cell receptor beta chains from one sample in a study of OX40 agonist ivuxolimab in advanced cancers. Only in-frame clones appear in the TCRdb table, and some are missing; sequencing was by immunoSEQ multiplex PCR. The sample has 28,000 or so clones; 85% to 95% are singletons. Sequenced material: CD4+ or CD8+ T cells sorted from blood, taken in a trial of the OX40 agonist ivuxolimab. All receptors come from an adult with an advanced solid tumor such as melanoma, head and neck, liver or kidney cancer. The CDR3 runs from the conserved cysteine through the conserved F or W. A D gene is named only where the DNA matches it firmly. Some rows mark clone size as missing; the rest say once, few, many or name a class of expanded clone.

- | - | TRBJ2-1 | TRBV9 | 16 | TGTGCCAGCAGCCGCCTCGGGTGGGTTAAGGACAATGAGCAGTTCTTC | CASSRLGWVKDNEQFF
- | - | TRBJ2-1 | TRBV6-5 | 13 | TGTGCCAGCAGTTACGGGGGGCCCAATGAGCAGTTCTTC | CASSYGGPNEQFF
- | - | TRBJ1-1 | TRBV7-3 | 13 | TGTGCCAGCAGCGGGGGCTGGGACACTGAAGCTTTCTTT | CASSGGWDTEAFF
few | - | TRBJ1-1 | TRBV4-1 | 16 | TGCGCCAGCAGCCAAGCTACGGTGGGGTTGAACACTGAAGCTTTCTTT | CASSQATVGLNTEAFF
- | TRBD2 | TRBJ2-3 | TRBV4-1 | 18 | TGCGCCAGCAGCCAAGATCATACTAGCGGGGAACACACAGATACGCAGTATTTT | CASSQDHTSGEHTDTQYF
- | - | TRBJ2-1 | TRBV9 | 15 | TGTGCCAGCAGCTCCGTAGGGGGGACCTACAATGAGCAGTTCTTC | CASSSVGGTYNEQFF
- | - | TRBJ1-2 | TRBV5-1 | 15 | TGCGCCAGCAGCCATTTTATGGCAGGTGGCTATGGCTACACCTTC | CASSHFMAGGYGYTF
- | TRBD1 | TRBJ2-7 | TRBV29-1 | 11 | TGCAGCCCCGAGACAGGGCCCGAGCAGTACTTC | CSPETGPEQYF
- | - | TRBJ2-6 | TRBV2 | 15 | TGTGCCAGCAGTGTGCAGGGGCCAGGGGCCAACGTCCTGACTTTC | CASSVQGPGANVLTF
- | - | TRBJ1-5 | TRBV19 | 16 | TGTGCCAGTAGCAGGCAGGCGGATTATAGCAATCAGCCCCAGCATTTT | CASSRQADYSNQPQHF
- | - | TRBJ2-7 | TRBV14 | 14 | TGTGCCAGCAGACCCAGATACGGGGTTCACGAGCAGTACTTC | CASRPRYGVHEQYF
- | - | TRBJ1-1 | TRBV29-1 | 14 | TGCAGCGTTGAGGGCAGGGGCATGAACACTGAAGCTTTCTTT | CSVEGRGMNTEAFF
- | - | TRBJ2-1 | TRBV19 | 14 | TGTGCCAGTATACCAGGGATGGGCTACAATGAGCAGTTCTTC | CASIPGMGYNEQFF
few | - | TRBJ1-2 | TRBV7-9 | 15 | TGTGCCAGCAGCTTAAATGGGCAGCTTGACTATGGCTACACCTTC | CASSLNGQLDYGYTF
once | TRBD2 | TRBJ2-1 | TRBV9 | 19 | TGTGCCAGCAGCGGACCCGCCGGTAGCGGGGGTGGATCCTACAATGAGCAGTTCTTC | CASSGPAGSGGGSYNEQFF